This is a list of T cell receptor beta chains from one sample in a study of CD8 T cells in Susac syndrome. Via MiXCR, TCRdb re-called the immunoSEQ multiplex PCR reads, giving one row per CDR3 protein. The sample carries around 200,000 distinct CDR3 sequences, about 94% recorded once. What was sequenced was CD4+ T cells from PBMCs. These TCRs come from a human donor with Susac syndrome. CDR3s leave out the opening cysteine and the closing phenylalanine or tryptophan. The order of the fields is V gene, clone size, J gene, CDR3 protein. Some rows have no size entry. The others give once, few or many, or a class for an expanded clone.

>TRBV5-8|once|TRBJ1-5
ASSPLRTGQWDQPQH
>TRBV6-5|-|TRBJ1-2
ASSYSRQGVGYT
>TRBV7-2|-|TRBJ2-1
ASSAASGISGNEQF
>TRBV7-7|-|TRBJ2-5
ASSLGHSQETQY
>TRBV11-2|-|TRBJ2-3
ASRYTGRTDTQY
>TRBV29-1|-|TRBJ2-7
SVSSGVNYEQY
>TRBV3-1|once|TRBJ1-5
ASSQATQGESNQPQH
>TRBV29-1|-|TRBJ1-2
SVERQGAKSGYT
>TRBV24-1|-|TRBJ2-3
ATSDTATETQY
>TRBV13|-|TRBJ2-6
ASSLALGLPGSGANVLT
>TRBV5-1|once|TRBJ2-1
ASSLGASGGLYNEQF
>TRBV12-3/TRBV12-4|-|TRBJ1-1
ASILDSRGTEAF
>TRBV2|-|TRBJ2-7
ASSDSFFRREAREQY
>TRBV5-8|-|TRBJ2-7
ASSSEDRVGGEQY